This T cell receptor (beta chain) was profiled in a study of CD8+ T cells in alopecia areata. Sequencing templates came from extracted RNA that was reverse transcribed into cDNA. Clones were read by immunoSEQ multiplex PCR, and TCRdb kept only the in-frame ones, dropping some. The sample shows around 120,000 clones, roughly 69% of them seen only once. Study-wide results and limits: Lesional scalp displayed greater clonality than normal scalp, most notably in alopecia totalis/universalis.

There are 16 residues in the CDR3. V was pared by 0 bases and J by 5 bases, with 8 bases of the junction left unmatched. Germline V gene sequence: CDR1 GTSNPN, CDR2 SVGIG (reference sequence). Points on this clone: No antigen is known for it.

This TCR came from a human donor in good health. The chain recombines TRBV30 with TRBJ1-5; 9 positions agree with TRBD1. Input material: CD4+ T cells sorted from blood. DNA for the CDR3: TGTGCCTGGAGTGTGGGGGGACAGGGATTTTATCAGCCCCAGCATTTT. Protein sequence: CAWSVGGQGFYQPQHF.